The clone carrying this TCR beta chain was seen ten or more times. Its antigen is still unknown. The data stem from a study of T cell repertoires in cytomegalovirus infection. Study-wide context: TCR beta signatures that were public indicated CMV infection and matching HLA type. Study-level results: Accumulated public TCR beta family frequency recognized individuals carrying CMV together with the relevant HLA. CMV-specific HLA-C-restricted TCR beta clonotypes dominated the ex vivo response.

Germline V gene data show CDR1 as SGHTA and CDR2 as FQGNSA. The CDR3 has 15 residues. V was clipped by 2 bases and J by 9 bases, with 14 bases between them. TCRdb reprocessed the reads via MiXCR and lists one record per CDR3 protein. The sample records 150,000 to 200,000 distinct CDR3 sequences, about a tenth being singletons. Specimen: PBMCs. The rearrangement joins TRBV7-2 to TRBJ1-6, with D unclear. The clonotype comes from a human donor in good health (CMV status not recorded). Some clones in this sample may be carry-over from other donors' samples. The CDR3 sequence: CASSLNLPPSSPLHF. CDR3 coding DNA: TGTGCCAGCAGCTTAAACCTTCCCCCGAGTTCACCCCTCCACTTT.